These 24 T cell receptor beta chains share one sample of origin, sequenced in a study of T cell clonality in common variable immunodeficiency. Findings and caveats of the study: In common variable immunodeficiency, TCR beta chains reportedly carried fewer deletions and N-nucleotide insertions.

For these receptors, no antigen is known. Using immunoSEQ multiplex PCR, the repertoire was profiled, and TCRdb retains in-frame clones only, with some absent. This sample carries roughly 25,000 clones and no singletons, and 20% to 25% goes to the top ten. Sequencing was carried out using peripheral blood mononuclear cells. Receptors were obtained from a human donor with common variable immunodeficiency.

The sample holds many counts of this clone. From the germline J gene comes the end of the CDR3, since the read stops 3 residues before it. This rearrangement joins TRBV5-1 to TRBJ2-3; D may correspond to TRBD1 or TRBD2 (5 bases each). The V and J ends lost 5 bases and 0 bases respectively, with 16 bases between them. Germline values: CDR1 SGHRS, CDR2 YFSETQ. CDR3 length: 16 residues. The CDR3 spells CASRPDQGASTDTQYF. Incomplete CDR3 DNA: TGCGCCAGCAGACCGGATCAGGGAGCTAGCACAGATACG.

This clone was picked up a small number of times. A junction boundary mismatches the germline segment, possibly from a read error. The DNA read from the CDR3 is TGTGTCAGCACGCCAAAGGGGGCATACGAG. It is translated as CVSTPKGAYE. The entire CDR3 is CVSTPKGAYEQYF. The chain uses TRBV18 and TRBJ2-7, with 7 bases lining up with TRBD1. Read sequence stops 3 residues before the CDR3 end, and the germline J gene provides the missing end. CDR1 is KGHSH and CDR2 is LQKENI in the germline V gene. The CDR3 length is 13 residues.

This clone was picked up a small number of times. The read is 3 residues too short to cover the CDR3 end, so that end is filled in from the germline J gene. The J gene is TRBJ2-5, the V gene TRBV6-2 or TRBV6-3; TRBD2 matches at 8 bases. CDR1 and CDR2 from the germline V gene are MNHEY and SVGEGT. The trim removed 7 bases at V and 1 base at J, leaving 11 bases unmatched. The CDR3 is 16 residues long. CDR3 sequence reads: CASKFGTGTSQETQYF. The sequenced part of the CDR3 DNA is TGTGCCAGCAAGTTCGGGACCGGGACTAGCCAAGAGACC.

This clone was detected only a few times. The read ends 3 residues shy of where the CDR3 ends; the end is completed using the germline J gene. This chain links TRBV13 with TRBJ1-1; the D is unclear. V was cut by 5 bases and J by 5 bases, with 15 bases left in between. From germline, CDR1 is PRHDT and CDR2 FYEKMQ (reference sequence). The CDR3 extends over 14 amino acids. Incomplete CDR3 DNA: TGTGCCAGCAGCCCCCTCTACCTGTCGACTGAA. It specifies CASSPLYLSTE. The whole CDR3 is CASSPLYLSTEAFF.

A note on this clone: The read ends 3 residues shy of where the CDR3 ends; the end is completed using the germline J gene. The chain is built from TRBV18 and TRBJ1-3; D perhaps matches TRBD1 (5 bases). CDR1 and CDR2 from the germline V gene are KGHSH and LQKENI. V lost 2 bases and J lost 0, with 11 bases in between. The CDR3 is made up of 16 amino acids. The CDR3 sequence is CASSPWGSLSGNTIYF. The CDR3 bases that were read are TGTGCCAGCTCACCATGGGGCAGTCTCTCTGGAAACACC.

This clone has just a few counts. The DNA ends 3 residues before the CDR3 does, and the rest of the CDR3 is filled in from the germline J gene. The rearrangement uses TRBV30 and TRBJ2-5, with 9 positions matching TRBD2. Germline lookup yields CDR1 GTSNPN and CDR2 SVGIG (reference sequence). This CDR3 spans 14 amino acids. The trim removed 1 base at V and 4 bases at J, leaving 4 bases unmatched. CDR3 amino acids: CAWSANSGRETQYF. The sequenced CDR3 bases are TGTGCCTGGAGTGCAAATAGCGGGAGAGAGACC. Supplemented by reference TRBV30 and TRBJ2-5, the full variable domain reads SQTIHQWPATLVQPVGSPLSLECTVEGTSNPNLYWYRQAAGRGLQLLFYSVGIGQISSEVPQNLSASRPQDRQFILSSKKLLLSDSGFYLCAWSANSGRETQYFGPGTRLLVL.

Comments on this clone: The read terminates 3 residues before the CDR3 end, so the remaining end is supplied by the germline J gene. The chain carries TRBV18 and TRBJ2-1; the D gene is possibly TRBD1 (6 bases). The V and J ends lost 5 bases and 4 bases respectively, with 9 bases between them. This CDR3 spans 13 amino acids. CDR1 is KGHSH and CDR2 is LQKENI in the germline V gene. CDR3 sequence: CASSSGQYNEQFF. The covered CDR3 bases are TGTGCCAGCTCAAGTGGACAGTACAATGAG. Filled out from reference TRBV18 and TRBJ2-1, the complete variable domain reads NAGVMQNPRHLVRRRGQEARLRCSPMKGHSHVYWYRQLPEEGLKFMVYLQKENIIDESGMPKERFSAEFPKEGPSILRIQQVVRGDSAAYFCASSSGQYNEQFFGPGTRLTVL.

This clone was picked up many times. The read ends 3 residues shy of where the CDR3 ends; the end is completed using the germline J gene. The rearrangement links TRBV5-1 to TRBJ2-3; 9 nucleotides match TRBD1. Germline lookup yields CDR1 SGHRS and CDR2 YFSETQ. The CDR3 runs 14 residues. V shed 4 bases and J 5 bases; nucleotides not matched to a gene: 5. The chain's CDR3 is CASSIGTGKDTQYF. Partial CDR3 DNA: TGCGCCAGCAGCATAGGGACAGGGAAAGATACG.

This clone was seen more than once but under ten times. The read finishes 3 residues shy of the CDR3 end, and the germline J gene is used to complete it. V and J are TRBV7-8 and TRBJ2-2; 9 bases align to TRBD1. After removal of 6 bases from V and 4 bases from J, the junction contained 12 bases not matched to a gene. The V gene's germline CDR1 is SGHVS and CDR2 FQNEAQ. The CDR3 is made up of 17 amino acids. The DNA read from the CDR3 is TGTGCCAGCAGGAGCCGGGACAGGGTTTTACGCACCGGGGAG. Encoded protein: CASRSRDRVLRTGE. The complete CDR3 protein is CASRSRDRVLRTGELFF. Full variable domain (missing parts from reference TRBV7-8 and TRBJ2-2): GAGVSQSPRYKVAKRGQDVALRCDPISGHVSLFWYQQALGQGPEFLTYFQNEAQLDKSGLPSDRFFAERPEGSVSTLKIQRTQQEDSAVYLCASRSRDRVLRTGELFFGEGSRLTVL.

This clone was seen many times. The CDR3 goes on 3 residues after the read ends, and that part is filled in from the germline J gene. The chain is built from TRBV6-2 or TRBV6-3 and TRBJ1-5; TRBD1 aligns across 7 bases. This CDR3 is built from 16 residues. Germline loops: CDR1 MNHEY, CDR2 SVGEGT. V dropped 0 bases and J dropped 7; count of bases not matched to a gene: 9. CDR3 bases read: TGTGCCAGCAGTTACTCCTTCCGGGACAGACGACAGCCC. Its translation is CASSYSFRDRRQP. The entire CDR3 protein is CASSYSFRDRRQPQHF.

This clone was seen repeatedly, ten times or more. The CDR3 end falls 3 residues outside the read, so it is completed with the germline J gene. The J gene is TRBJ1-4, the V gene TRBV2, with D unresolved. V gave up 6 bases and J gave up 0 bases, with 11 bases separating them. The germline gives CDR1 SNHLY, CDR2 FYNNEI. The CDR3 totals 15 residues. The DNA read from the CDR3 is TGTGCCAGCAGAAAGGAACAGACAACTAATGAAAAA. This translates into CASRKEQTTNEK. The CDR3 in full is CASRKEQTTNEKLFF.

This clone came up many times. Read coverage stops 3 residues before the CDR3 terminus; the germline J gene supplies the remainder. The V gene is TRBV30, the J gene TRBJ1-2, with D possibly being TRBD1 (5 bases). The germline CDR1 and CDR2 sequences are GTSNPN and SVGIG (reference sequence). This CDR3 is 14 amino acids long. The V end lost 0 bases, the J end lost 4 bases, and 12 bases lay between the germline ends. The sequenced CDR3 bases are TGTGCCTGGAGTGTACCCTGGGGGGGCTATGGC. Translated: CAWSVPWGGYG. The entire CDR3 reads CAWSVPWGGYGYTF.

This clone was detected many times. The CDR3 loop reads CASSSGLEDTQYF. The sequenced part of the CDR3 DNA is TGTGCCAGCAGCTCTGGACTAGAGGATACG. The chain carries TRBV7-3 and TRBJ2-3; 7 positions agree with TRBD2. The sequenced fragment ends 3 residues before the CDR3 boundary, so the rest is inferred from the germline J gene. The germline gives CDR1 SGHTA, CDR2 FQGTGA. This CDR3 contains 13 residues. The V segment lost 4 bases and the J segment 6 bases; nucleotides outside the gene matches: 4.

This clone was seen ten or more times. With the read ending 3 residues before the CDR3 end, the germline J gene is used to fill in that end. V and J are TRBV20-1 and TRBJ2-1; 14 bases align to TRBD2. Germline loops: CDR1 DFQATT, CDR2 SNEGSKA (reference sequence). The CDR3 contains 15 residues. With 4 bases clipped from V and 6 bases from J, the junction kept 5 bases outside the gene matches. Partial CDR3 DNA: TGCAGTGCTACCCCCGGACTAGCGGGAGGCAATGAG. Protein: CSATPGLAGGNE. Given in full, the CDR3 is CSATPGLAGGNEQFF.

Partial CDR3 DNA: TGTGCCAGCAGCTTCTCCGGTCTAGGCGGGGAG. This translates into CASSFSGLGGE. In full, the CDR3 is CASSFSGLGGELFF. The chain combines TRBV7-6 with TRBJ2-2; D is undetermined. Sequencing ends 3 residues short of the CDR3 end; the germline J gene provides the rest. This CDR3 has 14 residues. The germline gives CDR1 SGHVS, CDR2 FNYEAQ. V was cut by 3 bases and J by 7 bases, with 12 bases left in between.

This clone has at least ten counts. The read halts 3 residues ahead of the CDR3 end, with the missing end drawn from the germline J gene. The V gene is TRBV7-2, the J gene TRBJ1-1; D not resolved. Between the trimmed V and J ends, which lost 5 bases and 4 bases, there was a span of 11 bases. This CDR3 has 13 residues. Germline CDR1 reads SGHTA; CDR2 reads FQGNSA. CDR3: CASSVKASTEAFF. The CDR3 DNA, read in part, is TGTGCCAGCAGCGTAAAAGCGAGCACTGAA.

In this sample, this clone turned up many times. The CDR3 end is not reached by the read, which stops 3 residues before it; the germline J gene fills it in. The gene calls are TRBV7-9 and TRBJ2-7; 13 bases align to TRBD2. V was pared by 5 bases and J by 6 bases, with 4 bases of the junction left unmatched. The CDR3 has 14 amino acids. Germline-derived CDR1 and CDR2 are SEHNR and FQNEAQ (reference sequence). The CDR3 bases that were read are TGTGCCAGCAGCGCCGGGACTAGCGGGACCGAG. Its protein product is CASSAGTSGTE. The full CDR3 is CASSAGTSGTEQYF. Together with reference TRBV7-9 and TRBJ2-7, the CDR3 gives the full variable domain: DTGVSQNPRHKITKRGQNVTFRCDPISEHNRLYWYRQTLGQGPEFLTYFQNEAQLEKSRLLSDRFSAERPKGSFSTLEIQRTEQGDSAMYLCASSAGTSGTEQYFGPGTRLTVT.

Turning to this clone: Read sequence stops 3 residues before the CDR3 end, and the germline J gene provides the missing end. This chain uses TRBV7-6 with TRBJ2-7; 14 bases fit TRBD2. V was pared by 1 base and J by 0 bases, with 5 bases of the junction left unmatched. There are 18 residues in the CDR3. CDR1 is SGHVS and CDR2 is FNYEAQ in the germline V gene. The CDR3 is CASSLGTGTSGSSYEQYF. The CDR3 DNA, read in part, is TGTGCCAGCAGCTTAGGGACCGGGACTAGCGGGAGCTCCTACGAG.

This clone came up a few times. The missing CDR3 end, 3 residues past where the read stops, is filled in from the germline J gene. This sample also contains other DNA sequences that code for the same CDR3. The chain couples TRBV19 to TRBJ1-5, with D possibly TRBD1 on 5 matching bases. Trimming removed 7 bases from V and 7 bases from J, with 11 bases in between. The CDR3 is 12 residues long. The germline V gene encodes CDR1 LNHDA and CDR2 SQIVND (reference sequence). The sequenced CDR3 bases are TGTGCCAGTACCCTGGGGGGGCAGCCC. It yields the protein CASTLGGQP. The whole CDR3 region reads CASTLGGQPQHF.

In this sample, this clone turned up many times. The DNA ends 3 residues before the CDR3 does, and the rest of the CDR3 is filled in from the germline J gene. J is TRBJ1-1 and V is TRBV2; TRBD1 matches 7 bases. Looked up from germline, CDR1 is SNHLY and CDR2 is FYNNEI. The CDR3 sequence is 16 residues long. V shed 7 bases, J shed 0 bases, and the junction held 11 bases outside the gene matches. The CDR3 sequence is CASTGTDRLVNTEAFF. Partial CDR3 DNA: TGTGCCAGCACCGGGACAGACCGCCTTGTGAACACTGAA.

This clone was counted many times. The missing CDR3 end, 3 residues past where the read stops, is filled in from the germline J gene. V gene TRBV18 combines with J gene TRBJ2-7; 13 bases line up with TRBD2. There are 16 residues in the CDR3. Germline V gene lookup returns CDR1 KGHSH and CDR2 LQKENI. Losses at the gene ends were 2 bases for V and 6 bases for J; bases not matched to a gene: 7. CDR3 sequence reads: CASSPSRTSGRGEQYF. Incomplete CDR3 DNA: TGTGCCAGCTCACCATCCCGGACTAGCGGGAGAGGCGAG. The complete variable domain, with remaining parts taken from reference TRBV18 and TRBJ2-7, reads NAGVMQNPRHLVRRRGQEARLRCSPMKGHSHVYWYRQLPEEGLKFMVYLQKENIIDESGMPKERFSAEFPKEGPSILRIQQVVRGDSAAYFCASSPSRTSGRGEQYFGPGTRLTVT.

This clone showed up many times. The DNA ends 3 residues before the CDR3 does, and the rest of the CDR3 is filled in from the germline J gene. The chain joins TRBV6-2 or TRBV6-3 to TRBJ2-1; 7 nucleotides line up with TRBD1. This CDR3 contains 13 residues. V shed 10 bases, J shed 0 bases, and the junction held 3 bases outside the gene matches. The V gene's germline CDR1 is MNHEY and CDR2 SVGEGT. The CDR3 here is CATRDSSYNEQFF. The CDR3 DNA, read in part, is TGTGCCACCCGGGACAGCTCCTACAATGAG.

Ten or more counts support this clone. Coverage ceases 3 residues before the CDR3 finishes, and the germline J gene fills in the end. The gene calls are TRBV6-2 or TRBV6-3 and TRBJ2-2; tentative D call: TRBD1 (6 bases). CDR3 size: 13 residues. Germline CDR1 MNHEY, CDR2 SVGEGT. With 3 bases removed from V and 9 bases from J, the gap between germline ends came to 11 bases. The covered CDR3 bases are TGTGCCAGCAGTTATGGGGGCAGCCGGGAG. It codes for CASSYGGSRE. The CDR3 reads in full as CASSYGGSRELFF.

Turning to this clone: A clone one base away is much larger, so this may be a read error. The observed sequence ends 3 residues before the CDR3 terminus, with the missing tail filled in from the germline J gene. The identical CDR3 is also encoded by other nucleotide sequences in the sample. This chain joins TRBV6-2 or TRBV6-3 and TRBJ1-2; TRBD1 might be the D (5 bases). Germline CDR1 is MNHEY and CDR2 is SVGEGT. This CDR3 has 12 amino acids. Here the CDR3 reads CASSPDSDGYTF. The DNA read from the CDR3 is TGTGCCAGCAGTCCAGACAGTGACGGC.